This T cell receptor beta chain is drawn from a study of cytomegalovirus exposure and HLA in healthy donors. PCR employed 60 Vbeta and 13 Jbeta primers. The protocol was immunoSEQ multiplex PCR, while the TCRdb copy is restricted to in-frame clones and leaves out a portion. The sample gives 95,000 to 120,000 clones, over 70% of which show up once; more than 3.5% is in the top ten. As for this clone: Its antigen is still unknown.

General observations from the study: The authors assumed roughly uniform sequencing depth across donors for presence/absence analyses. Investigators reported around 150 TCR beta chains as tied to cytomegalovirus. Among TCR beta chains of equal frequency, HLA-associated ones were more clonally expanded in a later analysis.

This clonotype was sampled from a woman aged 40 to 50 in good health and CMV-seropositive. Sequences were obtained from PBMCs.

The DNA of the CDR3 is TGTGCCAGCAGCCCCCTTGAGGGGGCGAAAGGGGCCAACGTCCTGACTTTC. Amino acid sequence: CASSPLEGAKGANVLTF. The chain carries TRBV5-6 and TRBJ2-6; 7 bases match TRBD1. Germline CDR1 reads SGHDT; CDR2 reads YYEEEE. The CDR3 spans 17 residues. Trimming took 4 bases from V and 4 from J; bases not matched to a gene: 11. Full variable domain (rest looked up from reference TRBV5-6 and TRBJ2-6): DAGVTQSPTHLIKTRGQQVTLRCSPKSGHDTVSWYQQALGQGPQFIFQYYEEEERQRGNFPDRFSGHQFPNYSSELNVNALLLGDSALYLCASSPLEGAKGANVLTFGAGSRLTVL.